The 32 T cell receptor beta chains below were found in one sample sequenced in a study of T cell responses to AZD1222 COVID-19 vaccine. Libraries were prepared by immunoSEQ multiplex PCR; TCRdb keeps only in-frame clonotypes and omits some of them. Of about 130,000 clones in the sample, approximately 85% were seen once. This specimen consisted of peripheral blood, obtained on day 0 of AZD1222 vaccination. The receptors stem from an adult in good health.

The V call is TRBV27, the J call TRBJ1-2, with a possible D match to TRBD1 (5 bases). CDR1 and CDR2 (germline): MNHEY, SMNVEV (reference sequence). Trimming took 5 bases from V and 4 from J, leaving 20 bases between them. The CDR3 length is 16 residues. This CDR3 reads CASSPRGLTPLYGYTF. In DNA, the CDR3 is TGTGCCAGCAGTCCGAGGGGCCTAACTCCCCTCTATGGCTACACCTTC.

This chain uses TRBV11-3 with TRBJ1-1, with D possibly being TRBD1 (6 bases). The V gene lost 5 bases and the J gene lost 0 bases, with 13 bases spanning the gap. From germline, CDR1 is SGHNT and CDR2 YENEEA. The CDR3 length is 15 residues. This CDR3 reads CASSPRQAMNTEAFF. CDR3 DNA: TGTGCCAGCAGCCCCAGACAGGCGATGAACACTGAAGCTTTCTTT.

This chain uses TRBV4-2 with TRBJ1-1; perhaps TRBD1 as D (6 bases). CDR1 and CDR2 (germline): LGHNA, YNFKEQ. The CDR3 consists of 13 residues. The V and J ends lost 4 bases and 7 bases respectively, with 13 bases between them. The CDR3 nucleotides read TGTGCCAGCAGCCGTACGGGGGCGGGTGAAGCTTTCTTT. Translation: CASSRTGAGEAFF.

The V call is TRBV9, the J call TRBJ2-2, with 9 bases matching TRBD1. This CDR3 comprises 16 residues. V shed 1 base, J shed 5 bases, and the junction held 6 bases outside the gene matches. CDR1 is SGDLS, CDR2 YYNGEE, per germline. The CDR3 DNA reads TGTGCCAGCAGCGTACTAGCGACAGGGGGGACCGGGGAGCTGTTTTTT. This translates into CASSVLATGGTGELFF.

This chain links TRBV11-1 with TRBJ1-2, with 8 nucleotides matching TRBD1. The CDR3 is made up of 13 amino acids. Germline V gives CDR1 SGHAT, CDR2 FQDESV (reference sequence). V shed 5 bases, J shed 8 bases, and the junction held 7 bases outside the gene matches. Written as DNA, the CDR3 is TGTGCCAGCAGCGCCGGACAGGGAGAAGGCTACACCTTC. It codes for CASSAGQGEGYTF.

The rearrangement uses TRBV28 and TRBJ1-5; 8 bases line up with TRBD1. The CDR3 runs 15 residues. V gave up 5 bases and J gave up 4 bases; unmatched junction bases: 7. CDR1 and CDR2 (germline): MDHEN, SYDVKM. This CDR3 is CASSTGGVGNQPQHF. The CDR3 DNA reads as TGTGCCAGCAGTACAGGGGGTGTGGGTAATCAGCCCCAGCATTTT. The full variable domain, rest sourced from reference TRBV28 and TRBJ1-5, is DVKVTQSSRYLVKRTGEKVFLECVQDMDHENMFWYRQDPGLGLRLIYFSYDVKMKEKGDIPEGYSVSREKKERFSLILESASTNQTSMYLCASSTGGVGNQPQHFGDGTRLSIL.

This clone occurred once. This chain uses TRBV24-1 with TRBJ2-7; 10 bases fit TRBD1. This CDR3 has 14 residues. After removal of 3 bases from V and 12 bases from J, the junction contained 10 bases not matched to a gene. Germline V CDR1 and CDR2: KGHDR, SFDVKD. CDR3 region: CATSDTRRQGALYF. In DNA form, the CDR3 reads TGTGCCACCAGTGATACGAGAAGACAGGGGGCCTTGTACTTC.

The rearrangement joins TRBV6-2 or TRBV6-3 to TRBJ2-1; the D is unclear. The germline V and J ends were trimmed by 6 bases and 5 bases, with 14 bases remaining between them. This CDR3 comprises 14 residues. From germline, CDR1 is MNHEY and CDR2 SVGEGT. Written as DNA, the CDR3 is TGTGCCAGCAGCCACCCCCGTACCAACAATGAGCAGTTCTTC. It specifies CASSHPRTNNEQFF.

The chain carries TRBV27 and TRBJ1-1; D is unresolved. The length of the CDR3 is 14 residues. Per the germline V gene, CDR1 is MNHEY and CDR2 is SMNVEV (reference sequence). V shed 4 bases and J shed 4 bases, with 13 bases lying between them. This CDR3 reads CASSSYSLGTEAFF. The DNA for the CDR3 is TGTGCCAGCAGTTCCTACAGCTTAGGCACTGAAGCTTTCTTT.

This clone was observed a few times. V and J are TRBV9 and TRBJ2-7, with 7 bases matching TRBD2. This CDR3 is 15 amino acids long. The V gene end was trimmed by 0 bases and the J gene end by 1 base; junction bases not matched to a gene: 4. Germline-derived CDR1 and CDR2 are SGDLS and YYNGEE. CDR3 amino acids: CASSVGSAGSYEQYF. The DNA of the CDR3 is TGTGCCAGCAGCGTAGGCTCAGCGGGGTCCTACGAGCAGTACTTC.

This chain joins TRBV30 and TRBJ1-1; D gene uncertain. Germline CDR1 reads GTSNPN; CDR2 reads SVGIG (reference sequence). The CDR3 loop spans 18 amino acids. Trimming took off 4 bases at V and 9 bases at J, with 33 bases between the two ends. This CDR3 reads CAWNEDPRRHGEPGKAFF. CDR3 in DNA: TGTGCCTGGAACGAGGATCCGCGGCGCCACGGAGAACCGGGGAAAGCTTTCTTT.

This rearrangement joins TRBV15 to TRBJ1-1; D perhaps matches TRBD1 (5 bases). From germline, CDR1 is LNHNV and CDR2 YYDKDF (reference sequence). V was pared by 3 bases and J by 1 base, with 9 bases between. The CDR3 is 14 residues long. The CDR3, as DNA: TGTGCCACCAGCAGCTTGGGGACGAACACTGAAGCTTTCTTT. This sequence encodes CATSSLGTNTEAFF.

The V gene is TRBV27, the J gene TRBJ1-2; D gene uncertain. CDR1 is MNHEY and CDR2 is SMNVEV in the germline V gene (reference sequence). The V end lost 3 bases, the J end lost 8 bases, and 13 bases lay between the germline ends. The CDR3 totals 13 residues. CDR3: CASSLGSGKGYTF. The DNA for the CDR3 is TGTGCCAGCAGTTTGGGTAGCGGTAAGGGCTACACCTTC.

This rearrangement joins TRBV29-1 to TRBJ1-3, with a possible D match to TRBD1 (6 bases). Trimming cost V 5 bases and J 2 bases, with 10 bases left between them. The CDR3 is 13 residues long. From germline, CDR1 is SQVTM and CDR2 ANQGSEA. In DNA form, the CDR3 reads TGCAGCGTTACCACAGGGACTGGAAACACCATATATTTT. Protein product: CSVTTGTGNTIYF.

V is TRBV30 and J is TRBJ1-1; D remains unclear. Germline V lookup: CDR1 GTSNPN, CDR2 SVGIG (reference sequence). CDR3 length: 12 amino acids. V lost 7 bases and J lost 2, with 11 bases in between. CDR3 sequence: CASRRANTEAFF. CDR3 bases: TGTGCCTCCCGAAGAGCAAACACTGAAGCTTTCTTT.

This clone was detected once. The genes are TRBV6-5 and TRBJ2-2; 8 nucleotides align to TRBD1. CDR1 and CDR2 (germline): MNHEY, SVGAGI. V shed 6 bases, J shed 1 base, and the junction held 4 bases outside the gene matches. The CDR3 length is 15 residues. For the CDR3, the DNA is TGTGCCAGCAGACCGGGACAGGTGAACACCGGGGAGCTGTTTTTT. Translation gives CASRPGQVNTGELFF.

The chain has TRBV7-9 and TRBJ2-2; D gene uncertain. Germline V CDR1 and CDR2: SEHNR, FQNEAQ (reference sequence). The CDR3 loop spans 11 amino acids. The V end was cut by 2 bases, the J end by 5 bases, with 0 bases between. The CDR3 loop is CASSLTGELFF. DNA for the CDR3: TGTGCCAGCAGCTTAACCGGGGAGCTGTTTTTT.

The V call is TRBV9, the J call TRBJ1-1; D may be TRBD1 (6 bases). The CDR3 runs 15 residues. CDR1 is SGDLS and CDR2 is YYNGEE in the germline V gene. Trimming stripped 0 bases from V and 0 bases from J, with 9 bases between. This chain's CDR3 is CASSVGGALNTEAFF. CDR3 nucleotides: TGTGCCAGCAGCGTAGGGGGGGCCCTGAACACTGAAGCTTTCTTT. The full variable domain, in which reference TRBV9 and TRBJ1-1 provide the parts outside the CDR3, is DSGVTQTPKHLITATGQRVTLRCSPRSGDLSVYWYQQSLDQGLQFLIQYYNGEERAKGNILERFSAQQFPDLHSELNLSSLELGDSALYFCASSVGGALNTEAFFGQGTRLTVV.

As DNA, the CDR3 is TGTGCCAGCAGTTTACGCTACTACAGGGTGGGGAGTGTTTACGAGCAGTACTTC. Residues: CASSLRYYRVGSVYEQYF. The chain carries TRBV27 and TRBJ2-7, with D maybe TRBD1 (6 bases). CDR3 length equals 18 residues. The germline V and J ends were trimmed by 2 bases and 4 bases, with 24 bases remaining between them. CDR1 is MNHEY, CDR2 SMNVEV, per germline (reference sequence).

The V and J genes are TRBV19 and TRBJ1-5, with 7 bases fitting TRBD1. Germline lookup yields CDR1 LNHDA and CDR2 SQIVND (reference sequence). The ends lost 4 bases at V and 6 bases at J; junction bases unmatched: 6. CDR3 length: 14 amino acids. The CDR3 sequence is CASSRRQGGQPQHF. The CDR3 nucleotides read TGTGCCAGTAGTAGAAGACAGGGTGGTCAGCCCCAGCATTTT.

The chain couples TRBV11-3 to TRBJ1-2; D might be TRBD1 (6 bases). Trimming removed 5 bases from V and 8 bases from J, with 21 bases in between. The CDR3 has 15 amino acids. From germline, CDR1 is SGHNT and CDR2 YENEEA. CDR3 region: CASSPPDPGHRGYTF. Here the CDR3 DNA reads TGTGCCAGCAGCCCACCTGATCCGGGACATCGGGGCTACACCTTC.

The chain joins TRBV6-4 to TRBJ2-3, with TRBD2 as a possible D gene (6 bases). The germline CDR1 and CDR2 sequences are MRHNA and SNTAGT. V was shortened by 7 bases and J by 2 bases, with 13 bases between the two germline ends. This CDR3 has 14 amino acids. The CDR3 reads CASKEWTTTDTQYF. CDR3 nucleotides: TGTGCCAGCAAAGAATGGACTACCACAGATACGCAGTATTTT.

The gene calls are TRBV10-3 and TRBJ2-7, with 9 bases identical to TRBD2. Germline V gives CDR1 ENHRY, CDR2 SYGVKD. J gave up 5 bases and V 6 bases, and 5 bases lay outside the gene matches. This CDR3 has 13 amino acids. CDR3 in amino acids: CAISQRGVDEQYF. DNA for the CDR3: TGTGCCATCAGCCAGCGGGGGGTAGACGAGCAGTACTTC.

This clone has just a few counts. J is TRBJ1-1 and V is TRBV2, with TRBD1 matching over 10 bases. Germline V gene sequence: CDR1 SNHLY, CDR2 FYNNEI. The trim removed 4 bases at V and 7 bases at J, leaving 6 bases unmatched. The CDR3 is 14 amino acids. CDR3 sequence (DNA): TGTGCCAGCAGTGGACAGGGGGCCGGGGGTGAAGCTTTCTTT. Amino acids: CASSGQGAGGEAFF.

The sample holds one count of this clone. The chain recombines TRBV5-8 with TRBJ1-2, with 7 bases fitting TRBD1. V dropped 3 bases and J dropped 5; count of bases not matched to a gene: 4. CDR3 length equals 13 residues. Germline CDR1 reads SGHTS; CDR2 reads YDEGEE. The CDR3 DNA sequence: TGTGCCAGCAGCTCCTACAGGGGTTATGGCTACACCTTC. Encoded protein: CASSSYRGYGYTF.

This chain uses TRBV14 with TRBJ1-1, with no clear D. The germline V gene has CDR1 SGHDN and CDR2 FVKESK. This CDR3 has 13 residues. The ends were cut back, 3 bases at V and 4 bases at J, with 9 bases in the middle. The CDR3 region is CASSQGRRTEAFF. CDR3 coding DNA: TGTGCCAGCAGCCAGGGGAGGCGCACTGAAGCTTTCTTT.

This clone was detected only once. For the CDR3, the DNA is TGTGCCAGCAGCCAACCCGGGGGGGCTGGGGCCAACGTCCTGACTTTC. This encodes CASSQPGGAGANVLTF. The chain combines TRBV4-2 with TRBJ2-6; 8 bases are shared with TRBD2. With 2 bases clipped from V and 2 bases from J, the junction kept 2 bases outside the gene matches. The CDR3 spans 16 residues. From germline, CDR1 is LGHNA and CDR2 YNFKEQ.

The chain couples TRBV5-8 to TRBJ1-6, with D unclear. Per germline, CDR1 SGHTS and CDR2 YDEGEE. The V and J ends lost 0 bases and 10 bases respectively, with 11 bases between them. The CDR3 extends over 14 amino acids. CDR3 protein: CASSLGVGGSPLHF. The CDR3 DNA is TGTGCCAGCAGCTTGGGAGTCGGAGGCTCACCCCTCCACTTT.

The chain has TRBV5-1 and TRBJ1-5; tentative D call: TRBD1 (5 bases). This CDR3 spans 14 amino acids. Germline-derived CDR1 and CDR2 are SGHRS and YFSETQ. Trimming stripped 0 bases from V and 7 bases from J, with 11 bases between. The DNA of the CDR3 is TGCGCCAGCAGCTTGGGACAGTCGGGACAGCCCCAGCATTTT. Translating it yields CASSLGQSGQPQHF.

The chain couples TRBV5-1 to TRBJ2-5; 9 nucleotides align to TRBD2. The CDR3 spans 15 residues. The germline gives CDR1 SGHRS, CDR2 YFSETQ. The V and J ends lost 3 bases and 2 bases, in that order; junction bases with no gene match: 5. The CDR3 here is CASSYLAGSQETQYF. In nucleotides, the CDR3 is TGCGCCAGCAGCTATCTAGCGGGGTCTCAAGAGACCCAGTACTTC.

This chain connects TRBV19 to TRBJ1-2; D gene uncertain. With 1 base removed from V and 2 bases from J, the gap between germline ends came to 5 bases. The CDR3 consists of 13 residues. Germline V gene lookup returns CDR1 LNHDA and CDR2 SQIVND (reference sequence). The CDR3 sequence is CASSIAPNYGYTF. The CDR3 DNA is TGTGCCAGTAGTATAGCTCCCAACTATGGCTACACCTTC.

This chain joins TRBV5-5 and TRBJ2-7; either TRBD1 or TRBD2 may fit D (5 bases each). This CDR3 spans 15 amino acids. The V and J ends lost 5 bases and 6 bases respectively, with 21 bases between them. Germline CDR1 and CDR2: SGHKS and YYEKEE (reference sequence). CDR3 sequence: CASSLGAGSVGEQYF. CDR3 in DNA: TGTGCCAGCAGTCTTGGGGCAGGGAGCGTTGGCGAGCAGTACTTC.